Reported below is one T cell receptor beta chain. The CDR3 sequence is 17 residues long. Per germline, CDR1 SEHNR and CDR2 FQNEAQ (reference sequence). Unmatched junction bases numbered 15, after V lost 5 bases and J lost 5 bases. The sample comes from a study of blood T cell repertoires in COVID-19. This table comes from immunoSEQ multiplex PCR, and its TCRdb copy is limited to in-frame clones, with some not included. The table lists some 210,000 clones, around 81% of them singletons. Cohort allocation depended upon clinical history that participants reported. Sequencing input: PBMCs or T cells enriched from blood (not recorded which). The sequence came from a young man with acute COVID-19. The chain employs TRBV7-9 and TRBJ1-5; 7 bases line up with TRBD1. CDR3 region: CASSTDKGAPGDQPQHF. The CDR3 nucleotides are TGTGCCAGCAGCACAGACAAGGGGGCCCCAGGAGATCAGCCCCAGCATTTT.